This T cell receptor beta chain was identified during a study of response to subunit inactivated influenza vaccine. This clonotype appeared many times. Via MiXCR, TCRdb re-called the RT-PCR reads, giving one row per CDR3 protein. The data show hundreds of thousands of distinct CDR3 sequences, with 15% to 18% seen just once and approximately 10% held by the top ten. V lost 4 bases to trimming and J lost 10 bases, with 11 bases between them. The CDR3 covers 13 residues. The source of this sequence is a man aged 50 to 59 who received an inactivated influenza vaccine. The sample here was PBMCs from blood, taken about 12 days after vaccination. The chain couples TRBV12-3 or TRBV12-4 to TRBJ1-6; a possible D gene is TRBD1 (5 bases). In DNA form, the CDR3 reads TGTGCCAGCAGTTCAAGGGGCGGATCACCCCTCCACTTT. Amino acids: CASSSRGGSPLHF.